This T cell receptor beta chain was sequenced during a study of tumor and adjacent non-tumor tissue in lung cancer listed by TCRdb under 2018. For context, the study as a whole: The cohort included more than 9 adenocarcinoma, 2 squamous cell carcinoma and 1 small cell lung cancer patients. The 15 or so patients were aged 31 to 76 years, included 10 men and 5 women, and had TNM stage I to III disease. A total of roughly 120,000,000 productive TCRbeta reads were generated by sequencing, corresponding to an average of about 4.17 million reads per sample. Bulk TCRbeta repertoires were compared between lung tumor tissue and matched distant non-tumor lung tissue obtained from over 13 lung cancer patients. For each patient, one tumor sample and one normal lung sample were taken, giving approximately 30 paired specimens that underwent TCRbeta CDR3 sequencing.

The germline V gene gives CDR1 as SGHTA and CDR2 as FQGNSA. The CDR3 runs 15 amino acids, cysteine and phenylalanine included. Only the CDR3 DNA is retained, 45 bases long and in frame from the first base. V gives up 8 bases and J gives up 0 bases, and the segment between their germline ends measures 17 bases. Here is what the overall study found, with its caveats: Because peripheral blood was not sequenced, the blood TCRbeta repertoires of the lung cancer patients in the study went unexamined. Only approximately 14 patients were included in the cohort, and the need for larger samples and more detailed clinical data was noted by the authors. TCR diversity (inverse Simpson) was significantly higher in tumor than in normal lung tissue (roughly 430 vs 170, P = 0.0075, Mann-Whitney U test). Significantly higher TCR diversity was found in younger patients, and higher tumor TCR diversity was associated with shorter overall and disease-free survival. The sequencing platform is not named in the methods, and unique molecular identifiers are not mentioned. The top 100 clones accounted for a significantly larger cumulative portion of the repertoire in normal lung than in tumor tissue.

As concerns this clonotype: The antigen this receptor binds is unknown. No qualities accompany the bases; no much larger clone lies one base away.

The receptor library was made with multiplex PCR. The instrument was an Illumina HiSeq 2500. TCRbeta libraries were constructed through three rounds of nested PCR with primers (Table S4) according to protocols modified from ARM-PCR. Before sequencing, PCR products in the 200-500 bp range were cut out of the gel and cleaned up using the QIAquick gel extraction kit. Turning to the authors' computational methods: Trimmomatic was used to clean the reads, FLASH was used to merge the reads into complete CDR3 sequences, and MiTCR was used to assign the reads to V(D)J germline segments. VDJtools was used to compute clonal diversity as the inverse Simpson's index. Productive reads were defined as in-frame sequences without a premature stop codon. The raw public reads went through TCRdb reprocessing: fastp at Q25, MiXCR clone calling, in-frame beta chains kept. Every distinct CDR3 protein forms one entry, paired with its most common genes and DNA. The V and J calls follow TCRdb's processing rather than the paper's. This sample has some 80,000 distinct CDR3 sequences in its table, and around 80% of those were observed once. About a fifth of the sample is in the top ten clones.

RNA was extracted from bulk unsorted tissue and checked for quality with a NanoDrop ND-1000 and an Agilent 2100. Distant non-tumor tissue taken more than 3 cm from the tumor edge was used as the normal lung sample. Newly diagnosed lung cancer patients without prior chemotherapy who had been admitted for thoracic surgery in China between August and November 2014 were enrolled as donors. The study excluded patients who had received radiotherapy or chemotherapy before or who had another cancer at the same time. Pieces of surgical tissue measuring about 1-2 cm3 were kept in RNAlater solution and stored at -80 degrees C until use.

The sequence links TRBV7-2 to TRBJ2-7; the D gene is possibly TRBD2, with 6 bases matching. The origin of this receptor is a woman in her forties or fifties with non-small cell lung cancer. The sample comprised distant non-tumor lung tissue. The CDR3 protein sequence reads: CASDLAGLLSYEQYF. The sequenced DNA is TGTGCCAGCGACTTAGCAGGACTACTCTCCTACGAGCAGTACTTC.